The 14 T cell receptor beta chains below were found in one sample sequenced in a study of T cells in localized non-small cell lung cancer. Some clones are missing from TCRdb's copy, which holds only in-frame ones; the method was immunoSEQ multiplex PCR. In the table there are roughly 1,600 clones, 20% to 30% of which are singletons. The sequencing used normal lung tissue next to the tumor, collected before any cancer treatment. These receptors all come from an older male donor with stage II lung adenocarcinoma.

This clone was seen more than once but under ten times. This chain joins TRBV12-5 and TRBJ1-1, with 7 bases lining up with TRBD1. From germline, CDR1 is LGHNT and CDR2 FRNRAP. The CDR3 loop spans 16 amino acids. In DNA form, the CDR3 reads TGTGCCACGCGACTCCGGGACAGAAATATGAACACTGAAGCTTTCTTT. Encoded protein: CATRLRDRNMNTEAFF.

This clone is judged medium-sized (0.01 to 0.1%). V and J are TRBV11-3 and TRBJ1-1, with a weak D call TRBD1 (6 bases). CDR3 size: 16 residues. The V and J ends lost 8 bases and 1 base respectively, with 20 bases between them. The germline V gene encodes CDR1 SGHNT and CDR2 YENEEA. The CDR3 loop is CASVDPRRQANTEAFF. In nucleotides, the CDR3 is TGTGCCAGCGTGGATCCCCGGCGACAGGCGAACACTGAAGCTTTCTTT.

The chain uses TRBV19 and TRBJ1-5, with D unclear. Germline values: CDR1 LNHDA, CDR2 SQIVND (reference sequence). V was shortened by 9 bases and J by 0 bases, with 6 bases between the two germline ends. The CDR3 consists of 12 residues. The chain's CDR3 is CARGHSNQPQHF. DNA for the CDR3: TGTGCCAGGGGCCATAGCAATCAGCCCCAGCATTTT.

J is TRBJ2-1 and V is TRBV11-3; 9 positions agree with TRBD2. Per the germline V gene, CDR1 is SGHNT and CDR2 is YENEEA. V trimming: 5 bases; J trimming: 0 bases; junction bases outside the gene matches: 11. The CDR3 runs 18 residues. The CDR3 DNA follows: TGTGCCAGCAGCCCACTCGCTAGCGGGGTCAGCTCCTACAATGAGCAGTTCTTC. Translated, it gives CASSPLASGVSSYNEQFF. Full variable domain (outside the CDR3, taken from reference TRBV11-3 and TRBJ2-1): EAGVVQSPRYKIIEKKQPVAFWCNPISGHNTLYWYLQNLGQGPELLIRYENEEAVDDSQLPKDRFSAERLKGVDSTLKIQPAELGDSAVYLCASSPLASGVSSYNEQFFGPGTRLTVL.

V usage is TRBV12-5 and J usage is TRBJ2-1, with 8 bases fitting TRBD2. Per germline, CDR1 LGHNT and CDR2 FRNRAP. The CDR3 is 11 residues long. The CDR3 loop reads CASGGAGEQFF. The CDR3 bases are TGTGCCAGCGGGGGAGCGGGTGAGCAGTTCTTC.

This chain uses TRBV5-1 with TRBJ1-6; D gene uncertain. The CDR3 is 15 amino acids. Trimming left V 0 bases short and J 5 bases short, with 9 bases between. The V gene's germline CDR1 is SGHRS and CDR2 YFSETQ. Here the CDR3 DNA reads TGCGCCAGCAGCTTGGTGGGGATCCATAATTCACCCCTCCACTTT. Encoded protein: CASSLVGIHNSPLHF. The full variable domain, in which reference TRBV5-1 and TRBJ1-6 provide the parts outside the CDR3, is KAGVTQTPRYLIKTRGQQVTLSCSPISGHRSVSWYQQTPGQGLQFLFEYFSETQRNKGNFPGRFSGRQFSNSRSEMNVSTLELGDSALYLCASSLVGIHNSPLHFGNGTRLTVT.

This clone is large. The rearrangement joins TRBV11-3 to TRBJ1-6; 11 bases are shared with TRBD1. Germline V CDR1 and CDR2: SGHNT, YENEEA. V shed 3 bases and J 7 bases; nucleotides not matched to a gene: 5. CDR3 length equals 16 residues. The CDR3 loop reads CASSLNGQGANSPLHF. Written as DNA, the CDR3 is TGTGCCAGCAGCTTGAACGGACAGGGGGCCAATTCACCCCTCCACTTT.

This clone qualifies as large. V is TRBV11-3 and J is TRBJ2-7; 8 bases agree with TRBD1. This CDR3 is 14 amino acids long. Germline CDR1 reads SGHNT; CDR2 reads YENEEA. V lost 5 bases, J lost 0 bases, and 3 bases stayed unmatched. CDR3 protein: CASSRDRSSYEQYF. The CDR3 nucleotides read TGTGCCAGCAGCAGGGACAGGAGCTCCTACGAGCAGTACTTC. Combining the CDR3 with reference TRBV11-3 and TRBJ2-7 gives the whole variable domain EAGVVQSPRYKIIEKKQPVAFWCNPISGHNTLYWYLQNLGQGPELLIRYENEEAVDDSQLPKDRFSAERLKGVDSTLKIQPAELGDSAVYLCASSRDRSSYEQYFGPGTRLTVT.

This clone has just a few counts. This chain connects TRBV25-1 to TRBJ1-6, with a weak D call TRBD1 (6 bases). The CDR3 contains 14 residues. Germline lookup yields CDR1 MGHDK and CDR2 SYGVNS. V was clipped by 8 bases and J by 6 bases, with 14 bases between them. The CDR3 loop reads CASGGQIINSPLHF. DNA for the CDR3: TGTGCCAGCGGAGGACAGATTATTAATTCACCCCTCCACTTT.

This chain joins TRBV18 and TRBJ1-2; D perhaps matches TRBD1 (5 bases). V gave up 3 bases and J gave up 4 bases, with 15 bases separating them. Germline V gives CDR1 KGHSH, CDR2 LQKENI. The CDR3 runs 15 residues. CDR3 sequence reads: CASSPRSGRTYGYTF. In DNA, the CDR3 is TGTGCCAGCTCACCCCGGTCAGGGAGGACCTATGGCTACACCTTC.

V usage is TRBV6-8 and J usage is TRBJ1-6, with 8 bases identical to TRBD1. The CDR3 runs to 19 residues. The V gene end was trimmed by 4 bases and the J gene end by 0 bases; junction bases not matched to a gene: 11. Per germline, CDR1 MNHGY and CDR2 SAAAGT. This CDR3 reads CASSSATGGISSYNSPLHF. CDR3 coding DNA: TGTGCCAGCAGTTCAGCAACAGGGGGGATAAGCTCCTATAATTCACCCCTCCACTTT.

CDR3 in amino acids: CASSSSIGGDTEAFF. The DNA of the CDR3 is TGCGCCAGCAGCTCCTCCATTGGGGGGGACACTGAAGCTTTCTTT. The chain combines TRBV5-1 with TRBJ1-1; perhaps TRBD1 as D (5 bases). Germline V gene sequence: CDR1 SGHRS, CDR2 YFSETQ. The CDR3 has 15 amino acids. The ends were cut back, 3 bases at V and 3 bases at J, with 15 bases in the middle.

For the CDR3, the DNA is TGCGCCAGCAGCTCCCGGGGCCGGACGAACACTGAAGCTTTCTTT. Amino acid sequence: CASSSRGRTNTEAFF. The genes are TRBV5-1 and TRBJ1-1; weak D call: TRBD1 (5 bases). The CDR3 runs 15 residues. Germline V gives CDR1 SGHRS, CDR2 YFSETQ. Trimming took 3 bases from V and 1 from J, leaving 13 bases between them.

The chain joins TRBV12-2 to TRBJ1-6; the table's D call of TRBD1 was not tested on the DNA. TRBV12-2 is labeled a pseudogene. This CDR3 has 15 residues. CDR3 DNA sequence: TGTGCCACCTGCCAACAACAGGGCCTCCCATCCCCCCTCCACTTT. Its translation is CATCQQQGLPSPLHF.